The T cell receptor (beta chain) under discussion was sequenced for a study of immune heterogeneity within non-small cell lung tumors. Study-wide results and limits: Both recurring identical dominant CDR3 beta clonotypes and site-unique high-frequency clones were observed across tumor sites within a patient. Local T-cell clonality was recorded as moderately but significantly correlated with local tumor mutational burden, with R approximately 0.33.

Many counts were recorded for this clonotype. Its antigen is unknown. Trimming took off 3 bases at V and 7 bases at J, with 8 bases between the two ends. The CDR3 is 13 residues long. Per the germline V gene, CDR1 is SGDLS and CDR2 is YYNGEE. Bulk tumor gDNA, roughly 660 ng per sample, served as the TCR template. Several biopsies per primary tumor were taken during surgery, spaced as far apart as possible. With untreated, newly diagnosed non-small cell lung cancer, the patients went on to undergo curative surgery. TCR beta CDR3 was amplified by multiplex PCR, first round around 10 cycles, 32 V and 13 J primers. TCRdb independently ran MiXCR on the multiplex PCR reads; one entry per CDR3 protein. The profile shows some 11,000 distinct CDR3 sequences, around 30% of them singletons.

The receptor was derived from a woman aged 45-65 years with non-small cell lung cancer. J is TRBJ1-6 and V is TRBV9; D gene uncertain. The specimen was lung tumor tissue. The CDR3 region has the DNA TGTGCCAGCAGCGAAACAGCCAATTCACCCCTCCACTTT. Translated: CASSETANSPLHF.